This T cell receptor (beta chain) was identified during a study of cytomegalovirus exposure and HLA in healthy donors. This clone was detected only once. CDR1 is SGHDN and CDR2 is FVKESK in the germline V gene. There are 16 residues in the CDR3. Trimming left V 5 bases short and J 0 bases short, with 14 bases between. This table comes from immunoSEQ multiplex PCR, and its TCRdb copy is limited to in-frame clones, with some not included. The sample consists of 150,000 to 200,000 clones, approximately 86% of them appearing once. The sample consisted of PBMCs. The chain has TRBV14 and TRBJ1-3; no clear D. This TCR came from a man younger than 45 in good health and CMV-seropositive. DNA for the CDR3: TGTGCCAGCAGCTCACATGCCACGCTCTCTGGAAACACCATATATTTT. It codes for CASSSHATLSGNTIYF. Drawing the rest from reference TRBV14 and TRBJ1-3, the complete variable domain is EAGVTQFPSHSVIEKGQTVTLRCDPISGHDNLYWYRRVMGKEIKFLLHFVKESKQDESGMPNNRFLAERTGGTYSTLKVQPAELEDSGVYFCASSSHATLSGNTIYFGEGSWLTVV.